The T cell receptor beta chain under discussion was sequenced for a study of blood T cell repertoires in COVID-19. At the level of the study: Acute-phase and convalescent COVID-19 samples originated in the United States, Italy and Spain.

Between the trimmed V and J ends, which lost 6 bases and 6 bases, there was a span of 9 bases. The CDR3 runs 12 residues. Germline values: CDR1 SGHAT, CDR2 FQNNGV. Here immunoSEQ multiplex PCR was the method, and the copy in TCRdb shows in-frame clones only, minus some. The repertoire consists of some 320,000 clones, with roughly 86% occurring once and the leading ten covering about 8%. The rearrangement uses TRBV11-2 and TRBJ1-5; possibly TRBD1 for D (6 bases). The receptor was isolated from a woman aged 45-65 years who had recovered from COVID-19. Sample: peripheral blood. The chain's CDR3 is CASSTGFQPQHF. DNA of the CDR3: TGTGCCAGCAGTACAGGGTTTCAGCCCCAGCATTTT.